A selection of T cell receptor beta chains follows, all from one sample in a study of CD4+ T cells in melanoma. Data came from immunoSEQ multiplex PCR; TCRdb stores just in-frame clones and leaves some out. Of about 55,000 clones listed, about 72% are singletons. The sequenced sample was tumor tissue. Receptor source: a human donor with melanoma. Each CDR3 is given with its conserved first and last residue. The D gene is left open where the match is weak. Part of the rows lack a size; the others show once, few, many or a class for expanded clones.

CDR3nt	CDR3aa	len	j_gene	v_gene	abundance	d_gene
TGTGCCAGCAGCCGCAAAGGATCAACTAATGAAAAACTGTTTTTT	CASSRKGSTNEKLFF	15	TRBJ1-4	TRBV7-9	few	-
TGCGCCAGCAGCCAAGACCAGGGTGCTCCGTCCTACGAGCAGTACTTC	CASSQDQGAPSYEQYF	16	TRBJ2-7	TRBV4-3	-	-
TGTGCCAGCAGTTACAGGTTCATCCGAGCGAGGACAGATACGCAGTATTTT	CASSYRFIRARTDTQYF	17	TRBJ2-3	TRBV2	-	-
TGTGCCAGCAGATCAACAGGAGGCTCCAACGTCCTGACTTTC	CASRSTGGSNVLTF	14	TRBJ2-6	TRBV9	-	-
TGTGCCAGCAGCCTAAGGTACAACAGACAGGGGGCTGTAGGTACGCAGTATTTT	CASSLRYNRQGAVGTQYF	18	TRBJ2-3	TRBV5-6	-	TRBD1
TGTGCCAGCAGCTCCCTCAACTACAGGGGAGGCGGGGAGCTGTTTTTT	CASSSLNYRGGGELFF	16	TRBJ2-2	TRBV7-9	-	-
TGCGCCAGCAGCTCCCAGGGGGAGCGGTACGAGCAGTACTTC	CASSSQGERYEQYF	14	TRBJ2-7	TRBV5-1	-	TRBD1
TGTGCCAGCTCACCACTGAGTGCCCTGGGTGGGGCCAACGTCCTGACTTTC	CASSPLSALGGANVLTF	17	TRBJ2-6	TRBV18	-	-
TGTGCCAGCAGTGGGGGGGTAGGAAACTATGGCTACACCTTC	CASSGGVGNYGYTF	14	TRBJ1-2	TRBV27	-	-
TGTGCCAGCAGCGCGACATACCCGCAATCTATATCCCAGCATTTT	CASSATYPQSISQHF	15	TRBJ1-5	TRBV6-1	-	-
TGTGCCAGCAGTTTACTGGGGACAGGGGAGACAGATACGCAGTATTTT	CASSLLGTGETDTQYF	16	TRBJ2-3	TRBV27	-	TRBD1
TGTGCCAGCAGGGGTTCTTTGTCAGCGGGAGGAGATCAGCCCCAGCATTTT	CASRGSLSAGGDQPQHF	17	TRBJ1-5	TRBV28	-	-
TGTGCCAGCAGCTTTGGGACAGGGAGCATGACAGATACGCAGTATTTT	CASSFGTGSMTDTQYF	16	TRBJ2-3	TRBV7-9	few	TRBD1
TGTGCCAGCAGCTTATCAGCAGGGCTCCAAGAGACCCAGTACTTC	CASSLSAGLQETQYF	15	TRBJ2-5	TRBV7-9	-	-
TGTGCCAGCGGCCCGGTAACCGGGGAGCTGTTTTTT	CASGPVTGELFF	12	TRBJ2-2	TRBV15	many	-
TGTGCCAGCAGTCTGGGTGGTTCTGGAAACACCATATATTTT	CASSLGGSGNTIYF	14	TRBJ1-3	TRBV27	-	-
TGTGCCAGCAGCCGCAGACTAGCGGGGGGGGCCAGGGCAGATACGCAGTATTTT	CASSRRLAGGARADTQYF	18	TRBJ2-3	TRBV2	-	TRBD2
TGTGCCAGTAGTATACAGGGGGCCCGGAACACTGAAGCTTTCTTT	CASSIQGARNTEAFF	15	TRBJ1-1	TRBV19	-	TRBD1
TGTGCCAGCAGCGCCTCGGGACAGGGGGGAGAGACCCAGTACTTC	CASSASGQGGETQYF	15	TRBJ2-5	TRBV9	once	TRBD1
TGTGCCAGCAGTTACCCGGGATCACGGAACTATGGCTACACCTTC	CASSYPGSRNYGYTF	15	TRBJ1-2	TRBV6-6	few	-